The 10 T cell receptor beta chains given below trace back to one sample, sequenced in a study of cytomegalovirus exposure and HLA in healthy donors. 13 Jbeta primers and 60 Vbeta primers were used for the PCR. Repertoires were generated with immunoSEQ multiplex PCR, while TCRdb's copy carries only in-frame clones and drops some. The sample includes just over 150,000 clones, roughly 70% of them seen just once. The specimen was PBMCs. Receptors were obtained from a middle-aged man in good health and CMV-seropositive.

In its sample, this clone was seen a few times. The CDR3 loop reads CASSYGGSTGGNTIYF. The CDR3 DNA reads as TGTGCCAGCAGTTACGGCGGCAGTACAGGTGGAAACACCATATATTTT. The V and J genes are TRBV6-6 and TRBJ1-3; a possible D gene is TRBD1 (5 bases). Germline CDR1 is MNHNY and CDR2 is SVGAGI (reference sequence). The CDR3 is made up of 16 amino acids. With 2 bases removed from V and 3 bases from J, the gap between germline ends came to 14 bases.

This chain connects TRBV27 to TRBJ1-2, with D perhaps matching TRBD1 (5 bases). Germline assignment: CDR1 MNHEY and CDR2 SMNVEV (reference sequence). The CDR3 is 14 residues long. V shed 6 bases and J shed 1 base, with 12 bases lying between them. The CDR3 sequence: CASSLVDSNYGYTF. As DNA, the CDR3 is TGTGCCAGCAGCCTGGTCGACAGTAACTATGGCTACACCTTC.

This clone was recorded once. CDR3 coding DNA: TGTGCCAGCAGTGAAGGGCTTTTAGCGGGGGTTGGCGAGCAGTACTTC. Encoded protein: CASSEGLLAGVGEQYF. The chain combines TRBV6-1 with TRBJ2-7; 9 bases line up with TRBD2. Germline CDR1 reads MNHNS; CDR2 reads SASEGT. The J segment lost 6 bases and the V segment lost 1 base, leaving 10 bases of the junction unmatched. CDR3 length equals 16 residues.

In its sample, this clone was seen a few times. The chain has TRBV6-4 and TRBJ2-3, with D perhaps matching TRBD1 (5 bases). The CDR3 runs 14 residues. Trimming left V 4 bases short and J 0 bases short, with 8 bases between. Germline V gives CDR1 MRHNA, CDR2 SNTAGT. CDR3 in DNA: TGTGCCAGCAGTGCAGGGCCTAGCACAGATACGCAGTATTTT. Encoded protein: CASSAGPSTDTQYF.

This sequence joins TRBV7-3 and TRBJ1-2, with no clear D. The germline V gene encodes CDR1 SGHTA and CDR2 FQGTGA. The CDR3 consists of 13 residues. The V gene lost 2 bases and the J gene lost 7 bases, with 11 bases spanning the gap. The CDR3 nucleotides read TGTGCCAGCAGCTTATCGGTTTTTGGTGGCTACACCTTC. Translating it yields CASSLSVFGGYTF.

The chain links TRBV21-1 to TRBJ1-5. TRBV21-1 is classified as a pseudogene. This CDR3 is built from 16 residues. CDR3 residues: CASSKEGAGVGQPQHF. In DNA, the CDR3 is TGTGCCAGCAGCAAAGAAGGGGCGGGGGTAGGTCAGCCCCAGCATTTT.

The rearrangement links TRBV9 to TRBJ1-3, with a weak D call TRBD1 (5 bases). CDR1 SGDLS and CDR2 YYNGEE come from the germline V gene. The CDR3 covers 15 residues. V was cut by 0 bases and J by 2 bases, with 9 bases left in between. The CDR3: CASSVDGGAGNTIYF. In DNA, the CDR3 is TGTGCCAGCAGCGTAGATGGGGGGGCTGGAAACACCATATATTTT.

The gene calls are TRBV5-1 and TRBJ1-4; D remains unclear. Between the trimmed V and J ends, which lost 4 bases and 8 bases, there was a span of 15 bases. Germline V gives CDR1 SGHRS, CDR2 YFSETQ. This CDR3 spans 14 amino acids. CDR3 region: CASSLSRSQEKLFF. CDR3 nucleotide sequence: TGCGCCAGCAGCCTGTCCCGCTCGCAGGAAAAACTGTTTTTT.

V and J are TRBV19 and TRBJ1-6; TRBD1 matches 8 bases. This CDR3 comprises 14 residues. Germline values: CDR1 LNHDA, CDR2 SQIVND (reference sequence). The V and J ends lost 4 bases and 10 bases, in that order; junction bases with no gene match: 6. CDR3 sequence reads: CASSTNRGGSPLHF. The CDR3 nucleotides read TGTGCCAGTAGTACCAACAGGGGGGGGTCACCCCTCCACTTT.

The chain is built from TRBV18 and TRBJ1-5; 7 nucleotides agree with TRBD1. Per germline, CDR1 KGHSH and CDR2 LQKENI. V was pared by 6 bases and J by 1 base, with 9 bases of the junction left unmatched. The CDR3 loop spans 16 amino acids. CDR3: CASSNRGLGSNQPQHF. The CDR3 DNA reads as TGTGCCAGCTCCAACAGGGGACTTGGCAGCAATCAGCCCCAGCATTTT.